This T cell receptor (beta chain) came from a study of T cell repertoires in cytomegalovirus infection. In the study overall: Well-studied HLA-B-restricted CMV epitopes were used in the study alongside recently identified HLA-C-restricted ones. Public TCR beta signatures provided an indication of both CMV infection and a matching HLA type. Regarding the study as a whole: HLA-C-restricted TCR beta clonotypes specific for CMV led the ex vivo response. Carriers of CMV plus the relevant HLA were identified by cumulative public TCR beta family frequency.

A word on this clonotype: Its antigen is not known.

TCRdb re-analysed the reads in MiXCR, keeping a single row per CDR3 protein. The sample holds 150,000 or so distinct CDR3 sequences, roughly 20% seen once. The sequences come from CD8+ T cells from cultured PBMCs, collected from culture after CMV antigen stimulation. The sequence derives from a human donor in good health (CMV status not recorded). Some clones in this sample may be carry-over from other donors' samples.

The CDR3 here is CATSRDRSLAKNIQYF. The DNA for the CDR3 is TGTGCCACCAGCAGAGACCGTAGTTTAGCCAAAAACATTCAGTACTTC. J is TRBJ2-4 and V is TRBV15; D gene ambiguous. Germline CDR1 LNHNV, CDR2 YYDKDF (reference sequence). The V end lost 0 bases, the J end lost 0 bases, and 9 bases lay between the germline ends. The length of the CDR3 is 16 residues.